A selection of T cell receptor beta chains follows, all from one sample in a study of memory B cells and T cells in multiple sclerosis. Measured with immunoSEQ multiplex PCR; TCRdb has only the in-frame clones, and not every one. The sample has over 35,000 clones; around 80% are singletons. No antigen is known for these receptors. Sequencing was carried out using PBMCs from blood kept in culture. The receptors were gathered from a human donor with multiple sclerosis. Each CDR3 is given with its conserved first and last residue. A D gene is named only where the DNA matches it firmly. Part of the rows lack a size; the others show once, few, many or a class for expanded clones.

V	size	J	D	DNA	CDR3
TRBV11-2	few	TRBJ2-5	TRBD2	TGTGCCAGCAGCTTAGATGGTAGCGGGGCTAGGGAGACCCAGTACTTC	CASSLDGSGARETQYF
TRBV5-8	NA	TRBJ2-7	NA	TGTGCCAGCAGCTTGGACTATACCTTCGGGGAGCAGTACTTC	CASSLDYTFGEQYF
TRBV7-2	few	TRBJ2-7	NA	TGTGCCAGCAGCTTAGATACACACAACTACGAGCAGTACTTC	CASSLDTHNYEQYF
TRBV27	NA	TRBJ1-2	NA	TGTGCCAGCAGTTTATCGTGGAGTGAGGATCCTTATGGCTACACCTTC	CASSLSWSEDPYGYTF
TRBV2	NA	TRBJ2-3	NA	TGTGCCAGCAGTGACTACTACACAGATACGCAGTATTTT	CASSDYYTDTQYF
TRBV10-1	few	TRBJ2-2	NA	TGCGCCAGCAGTGCCTTAAGCACCGGGGAGCTGTTTTTT	CASSALSTGELFF
TRBV9	NA	TRBJ2-2	NA	TGTGCCAGCAGCCCAAGGTCCACCTTCAACACCGGGGAGCTGTTTTTT	CASSPRSTFNTGELFF
TRBV7-8	NA	TRBJ1-1	NA	TGTGCCAGCAGCCCGCTCAGGGTTGGTGGATACACTGAAGCTTTCTTT	CASSPLRVGGYTEAFF
TRBV28	NA	TRBJ1-1	TRBD1	TGTGCCAGCAATCTACAGGGGGCCCACACTGAAGCTTTCTTT	CASNLQGAHTEAFF
TRBV11-2	NA	TRBJ2-3	NA	TGTGCCAGCAGCTTGGTGGGCCGTGATGGGGATACGCAGTATTTT	CASSLVGRDGDTQYF
TRBV7-9	few	TRBJ2-3	NA	TGTGCCAGCAGCCTGGGACAATATACGCAGTATTTT	CASSLGQYTQYF
TRBV4-1	NA	TRBJ2-5	NA	TGCGCCAGCAGCTCCCGGGTAGGCGGGACCCAGTACTTC	CASSSRVGGTQYF